The text below deals with one TCR beta chain. The antigen remains unidentified. TCRdb's table, derived via immunoSEQ multiplex PCR, lists solely in-frame clones and lacks some. Of roughly 120,000 clones in the sample, around 82% were seen once. Germline V CDR1 and CDR2: MDHEN, SYDVKM. CDR3 length equals 11 residues. The V and J ends lost 2 bases and 14 bases respectively, with 12 bases between them. The sample originates from a study of T cell responses to AZD1222 COVID-19 vaccine. Overall study findings and caveats: With two AZD1222 doses given, Spike-specific TCR breadth and depth both rose. Spike as a whole was targeted by vaccine-associated CD4 TCRs, dominant at 160-218 and 743-854.

This rearrangement joins TRBV28 to TRBJ1-2; D not resolved. This material consisted of peripheral blood, taken on day 0 of AZD1222 vaccination. The receptor's source is an adult in good health. In DNA, the CDR3 is TGTGCCAGCAGTTTACAATTCCAAGCTACCTTC. Its translation: CASSLQFQATF.